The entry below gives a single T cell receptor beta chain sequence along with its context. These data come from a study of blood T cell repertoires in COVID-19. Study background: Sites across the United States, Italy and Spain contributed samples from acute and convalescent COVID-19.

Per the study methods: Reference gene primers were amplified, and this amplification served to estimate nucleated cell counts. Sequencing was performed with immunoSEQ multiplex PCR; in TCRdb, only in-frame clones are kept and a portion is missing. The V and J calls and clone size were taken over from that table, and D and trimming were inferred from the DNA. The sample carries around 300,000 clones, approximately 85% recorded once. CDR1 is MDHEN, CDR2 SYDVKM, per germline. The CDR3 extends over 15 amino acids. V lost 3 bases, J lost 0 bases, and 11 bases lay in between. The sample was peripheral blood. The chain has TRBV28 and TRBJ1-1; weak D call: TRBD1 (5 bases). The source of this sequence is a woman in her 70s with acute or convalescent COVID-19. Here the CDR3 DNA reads TGTGCCAGCAGTTTGATTCAGGGTATGAACACTGAAGCTTTCTTT. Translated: CASSLIQGMNTEAFF.